This TCR beta chain was captured by sequencing in a study of cytomegalovirus exposure and HLA in healthy donors. This CDR3 contains 13 residues. V was clipped by 5 bases and J by 0 bases, with 7 bases between them. Germline CDR1 is LGHNT and CDR2 is FRNRAP. Vbeta (60) and Jbeta (13) primers were used in the PCR. Some clones are missing from TCRdb's copy, which holds only in-frame ones; the method was immunoSEQ multiplex PCR. The data hold nearly 110,000 clones, with 65% to 75% observed a single time. This clone appeared a few times. The chain couples TRBV12-5 to TRBJ1-1; no reliable D call. The sequenced material came from PBMCs. The clonotype was recovered from a female donor in good health and CMV-seronegative. DNA of the CDR3: TGTGCTAGTGGTCACGAGTTGAACACTGAAGCTTTCTTT. Its translation: CASGHELNTEAFF.